The 22 T cell receptor beta chains presented below share a single source sample, sequenced in a study of radiotherapy plus CTLA-4 blockade in lung cancer. Assay: immunoSEQ multiplex PCR; the TCRdb copy retains only in-frame clones and omits some. The sample lists around 71,000 clones; approximately 79% were seen once. The sample in question was peripheral blood, obtained from a patient treated with radiotherapy plus ipilimumab. These TCRs come from a human donor with non-small cell lung cancer whose response to radiotherapy plus ipilimumab could not be evaluated. Some clones in this sample may be carry-over from other donors' samples.

This clone is a singleton in its sample. The chain links TRBV10-1 to TRBJ2-1, with TRBD2 as a possible D gene (7 bases). CDR1 is WNHNN and CDR2 is SYGVQD in the germline V gene (reference sequence). The length of the CDR3 is 11 residues. CDR3 amino acids: CGEAGTNEQFF. The CDR3 region has the DNA TGCGGAGAAGCGGGGACAAATGAGCAGTTCTTC.

The rearrangement uses TRBV6-4 and TRBJ1-1; 10 nucleotides line up with TRBD1. V dropped 6 bases and J dropped 6; count of bases not matched to a gene: 7. The V gene's germline CDR1 is MRHNA and CDR2 SNTAGT. The CDR3 length is 14 residues. The DNA of the CDR3 is TGTGCCAGCAGAGAGACAGGGGGCACGGCTGAAGCTTTCTTT. Amino acid sequence: CASRETGGTAEAFF.

The genes are TRBV29-1 and TRBJ2-7, with 9 bases fitting TRBD1. This CDR3 has 12 residues. Germline trimming cut 4 bases from V and 7 bases from J; bases unmatched to any gene: 5. Per germline, CDR1 SQVTM and CDR2 ANQGSEA. The CDR3 DNA reads as TGCAGCGTTGGGGGACAGGGTGAAGAGCAGTACTTC. Amino acid sequence: CSVGGQGEEQYF.

The rearrangement joins TRBV6-5 to TRBJ2-7; D might be TRBD1 (5 bases). The germline CDR1 and CDR2 sequences are MNHEY and SVGAGI. V was clipped by 2 bases and J by 1 base, with 12 bases between them. This CDR3 has 15 amino acids. The CDR3 loop is CASSYLRVGSYEQYF. The CDR3 DNA sequence: TGTGCCAGCAGTTACCTCAGGGTAGGATCCTACGAGCAGTACTTC.

The chain uses TRBV7-2 and TRBJ2-5; 10 nucleotides agree with TRBD2. CDR1 and CDR2 (germline): SGHTA, FQGNSA. CDR3 length: 15 amino acids. The ends lost 2 bases at V and 1 base at J; junction bases unmatched: 1. This CDR3 reads CASSLLAGVQETQYF. The DNA for the CDR3 is TGTGCCAGCAGCTTACTAGCGGGGGTCCAAGAGACCCAGTACTTC. Using reference TRBV7-2 and TRBJ2-5 for the parts outside the CDR3, the full variable domain is GAGVSQSPSNKVTEKGKDVELRCDPISGHTALYWYRQSLGQGLEFLIYFQGNSAPDKSGLPSDRFSAERTGGSVSTLTIQRTQQEDSAVYLCASSLLAGVQETQYFGPGTRLLVL.

About this clone itself: One end of the junction fails to match germline, which may point to a read error. This sequence joins TRBV5-6 and TRBJ1-1, with a tentative D call TRBD1 (6 bases). The germline V gene encodes CDR1 SGHDT and CDR2 YYEEEE. The CDR3 contains 15 residues. CDR3 region: CASRLGALPNTEAFF. CDR3 in DNA: TGTGCCAGCAGATTGGGGGCGCTCCCGAACACTGAAGCTTTCTTT.

The gene calls are TRBV7-2 and TRBJ2-5; D may be TRBD1 (5 bases). The J call is uncertain, as TRBJ2-7 better fits the DNA end. The germline CDR1 and CDR2 sequences are SGHTA and FQGNSA. This CDR3 contains 15 residues. In DNA, the CDR3 is TGTGCCAGCAGCTTTACCCACCTACAGGCTCACGAGCAGTACTTC. This sequence encodes CASSFTHLQAHEQYF.

This chain links TRBV2 with TRBJ2-1, with a possible D match to TRBD2 (5 bases). V was trimmed by 6 bases and J by 10 bases, leaving 13 bases between them. The germline CDR1 and CDR2 sequences are SNHLY and FYNNEI. The CDR3 spans 12 residues. The CDR3 protein is CASSYTDSEQFF. CDR3 sequence (DNA): TGTGCCAGCAGCTACACGGACTCCGAGCAGTTCTTC.

The chain employs TRBV28 and TRBJ1-2; 11 bases align to TRBD1. V gave up 6 bases and J gave up 2 bases; unmatched junction bases: 5. Germline CDR1 reads MDHEN; CDR2 reads SYDVKM. This CDR3 is 15 amino acids long. The CDR3 loop reads CASSGRDRGNYGYTF. The CDR3, as DNA: TGTGCCAGCAGCGGCCGGGACAGGGGGAACTATGGCTACACCTTC.

The chain has TRBV10-2 and TRBJ2-3; 10 nucleotides line up with TRBD2. CDR3 size: 18 residues. Trimming cost V 6 bases and J 0 bases; bases outside gene matches: 12. CDR1 and CDR2 from the germline V gene are WSHSY and SAAADI. CDR3 nucleotide sequence: TGCGCCAGCAGGCCCACTAGCGGGGCTATACCGAGCACAGATACGCAGTATTTT. Protein: CASRPTSGAIPSTDTQYF.

Written as DNA, the CDR3 is TGTGCCTGGGACCAAGCGGGGGGGCCCGTCGCCGGGGAGCTGTTTTTT. Translation: CAWDQAGGPVAGELFF. The V call is TRBV30, the J call TRBJ2-2, with 10 bases identical to TRBD2. V trimming: 5 bases; J trimming: 6 bases; junction bases outside the gene matches: 12. The CDR3 spans 16 residues. The V gene's germline CDR1 is GTSNPN and CDR2 SVGIG (reference sequence).

The chain has TRBV9 and TRBJ2-3; TRBD2 matches at 13 bases. CDR1 is SGDLS, CDR2 YYNGEE, per germline. This CDR3 region has 15 residues. V lost 4 bases, J lost 4 bases, and 3 bases stayed unmatched. The CDR3 bases are TGTGCCAGCAGCCCAGGACTAGCGGGGGCAGATACGCAGTATTTT. Protein product: CASSPGLAGADTQYF.

This clone was counted only a few times. The chain carries TRBV6-4 and TRBJ1-6, with D possibly matching TRBD1 (6 bases). Per the germline V gene, CDR1 is MRHNA and CDR2 is SNTAGT. Trimming removed 2 bases from V and 8 bases from J, with 16 bases in between. CDR3 length: 16 amino acids. This chain's CDR3 is CASSDIGAGDHSPLHF. CDR3 nucleotide sequence: TGTGCCAGCAGTGACATAGGCGCAGGGGATCATTCACCCCTCCACTTT.

This chain's CDR3 is CASSATGRGGLYEQFF. DNA of the CDR3: TGTGCCAGCAGCGCCACAGGGCGGGGGGGGCTATATGAGCAGTTCTTC. The gene calls are TRBV9 and TRBJ2-1; 9 bases are shared with TRBD2. The CDR3 has 16 amino acids. Trimming cost V 3 bases and J 8 bases; bases outside gene matches: 12. Germline V gene data show CDR1 as SGDLS and CDR2 as YYNGEE.

The J gene is TRBJ2-5, the V gene TRBV2; 7 bases are a match to TRBD1. The last part of the DNA fits TRBJ2-7 better; the J call may be wrong. The CDR3 contains 17 residues. Germline V gives CDR1 SNHLY, CDR2 FYNNEI. DNA of the CDR3: TGTGCCAGCAGTGGACAGGGCCGAGATAAGGTAACCTACGAGCAGTACTTC. Protein product: CASSGQGRDKVTYEQYF.

The chain has TRBV11-3 and TRBJ2-2, with D perhaps matching TRBD2 (6 bases). The CDR3 runs 17 residues. Per germline, CDR1 SGHNT and CDR2 YENEEA. The germline V and J ends were trimmed by 4 bases and 2 bases, with 17 bases remaining between them. The CDR3 region is CASSSPILAENTGELFF. In DNA, the CDR3 is TGTGCCAGCAGCTCCCCGATACTAGCAGAAAACACCGGGGAGCTGTTTTTT.

The rearrangement uses TRBV29-1 and TRBJ1-5; 9 bases are a match to TRBD1. This CDR3 spans 14 amino acids. Per the germline V gene, CDR1 is SQVTM and CDR2 is ANQGSEA. J gave up 4 bases and V 5 bases, and 6 bases lay outside the gene matches. DNA of the CDR3: TGCAGCGTTCCGGGACAGGGATGGAATCAGCCCCAGCATTTT. Translated, it gives CSVPGQGWNQPQHF.

Remarks on this clone: An end of the junction does not agree with germline; a read error may underlie this. The CDR3, as DNA: TGTGCCAGCAGCCCTATCCAAAAGACCCAGTACTTC. This codes for CASSPIQKTQYF. The chain joins TRBV7-2 to TRBJ2-5; D is unclear. Germline V gene lookup returns CDR1 SGHTA and CDR2 FQGNSA. The length of the CDR3 is 12 residues. Using reference TRBV7-2 and TRBJ2-5 for the parts outside the CDR3, the full variable domain is GAGVSQSPSNKVTEKGKDVELRCDPISGHTALYWYRQSLGQGLEFLIYFQGNSAPDKSGLPSDRFSAERTGGSVSTLTIQRTQQEDSAVYLCASSPIQKTQYFGPGTRLLVL.

V is TRBV11-1 and J is TRBJ2-7, with D maybe TRBD1 (5 bases). The CDR3 is 15 residues long. The V gene lost 2 bases and the J gene lost 0 bases, with 11 bases spanning the gap. CDR1 and CDR2 (germline): SGHAT, FQDESV (reference sequence). The DNA for the CDR3 is TGTGCCAGCAGCTTAACGACAGATACCTCCTACGAGCAGTACTTC. It is translated as CASSLTTDTSYEQYF.

The chain has TRBV6-4 and TRBJ1-2; tentatively, D is TRBD1 (5 bases). Germline CDR1 reads MRHNA; CDR2 reads SNTAGT. The germline V and J ends were trimmed by 2 bases and 6 bases, with 19 bases remaining between them. The CDR3 has 16 residues. The CDR3 DNA sequence: TGTGCCAGCAGTGACCGGCGGGGCCCTTACCCCGATGGCTACACCTTC. Translating it yields CASSDRRGPYPDGYTF.

The V and J genes are TRBV27 and TRBJ2-7; D might be TRBD1 (5 bases). The CDR3 runs to 13 residues. Germline V gene data show CDR1 as MNHEY and CDR2 as SMNVEV (reference sequence). The V end was cut by 6 bases, the J end by 1 base, with 10 bases between. Written as DNA, the CDR3 is TGTGCCAGCAGCCTGACAGCTTCCTACGAGCAGTACTTC. Residues: CASSLTASYEQYF.

The gene calls are TRBV7-2 and TRBJ2-3; weak D call: TRBD1 (6 bases). CDR3 length: 12 residues. The V gene lost 1 base and the J gene lost 8 bases, with 7 bases spanning the gap. Germline lookup yields CDR1 SGHTA and CDR2 FQGNSA. The CDR3 is CASSLVQGTQYF. The CDR3 nucleotides read TGTGCCAGCAGCTTAGTACAGGGTACGCAGTATTTT.